A selection of T cell receptor beta chains follows, all from one sample in a study of blood T cell repertoires in COVID-19. TCRdb keeps only in-frame clones here, not all; method: immunoSEQ multiplex PCR. Seen here are about 280,000 clones, 85% observed once, and the top ten hold 2% to 3%. The sequenced sample consisted of PBMCs or T cells enriched from blood (not recorded which). The receptor set was obtained from a woman in her 50s who had recovered from COVID-19. CDR3s include the opening cysteine and the closing phenylalanine or tryptophan. The order of the fields is CDR3 DNA, CDR3 protein, D gene, J gene, clone size, V gene. A D gene is named only where the DNA matches it firmly. Rows give clone size only sometimes, using once, few, many, or a class for an expanded clone.

TGTGCCAGCAGCGTCAGCGGGAATTACAATGAGCAGTTCTTC CASSVSGNYNEQFF TRBD2 TRBJ2-1 . TRBV5-8
TGTGCCAGCAGCCAACGACAAACGAACACTGAAGCTTTCTTT CASSQRQTNTEAFF . TRBJ1-1 . TRBV14
TGTGCCAGCAGTTGGGGCACCACCTACGAGCAGTACTTC CASSWGTTYEQYF . TRBJ2-7 . TRBV27
TGTGCCAGCAGCTTGGCCGGGAACACTGAAGCTTTCTTT CASSLAGNTEAFF . TRBJ1-1 once TRBV5-4
TGTGCCACCATGCAAGCGGCGAACACCGGGGAGCTGTTTTTT CATMQAANTGELFF . TRBJ2-2 once TRBV5-6
TGCGCCAGCAGCAAAAGCCGACAGGGGGCATATGAGCAGTTCTTC CASSKSRQGAYEQFF TRBD1 TRBJ2-1 . TRBV5-1
TGTGCCAGCAGCCAAGCGGGGATGAACACTGAAGCTTTCTTT CASSQAGMNTEAFF . TRBJ1-1 . TRBV14
TGCGCCAGCAGATGGACGGGGGGGAACAATGAGCAGTTCTTC CASRWTGGNNEQFF TRBD2 TRBJ2-1 . TRBV5-1
TGTGCCAGCAGGAGAGGATTCAATCAGCCCCAGCATTTT CASRRGFNQPQHF . TRBJ1-5 . TRBV6-5
TGTGCCAGCTCACCTTACGGCACAGAAGCAACTAATGAAAAACTGTTTTTT CASSPYGTEATNEKLFF . TRBJ1-4 . TRBV18
TGCAGCGTTCTATTTCTCGGTGAAGCTTTCTTT CSVLFLGEAFF . TRBJ1-1 . TRBV29-1
TGTGCCAGCAGTCGCCCGGGACAGCGTAATTCACCCCTCCACTTT CASSRPGQRNSPLHF TRBD1 TRBJ1-6 once TRBV6-5
TGTGCCAGCAGTGAAGCGCTAAGCGGGGGGGCCCACGAGCAGTACTTC CASSEALSGGAHEQYF TRBD2 TRBJ2-7 . TRBV2
TGTGCCAGCTCACTAGGGGGACAGGGCTACGAGCAGTACTTC CASSLGGQGYEQYF TRBD1 TRBJ2-7 . TRBV18
TGTGCCAGCAGCTTGCGACTCGTCACGGTTCAGCAGTACTTC CASSLRLVTVQQYF . TRBJ2-7 few TRBV5-5
TGTGCCAGCAGCCAAGTGGGCCTTAGCGGCAAGGGGGGGGAGACCCAGTACTTC CASSQVGLSGKGGETQYF . TRBJ2-5 . TRBV4-2
TGCGCCAGCAGCGCCTCTAGCGGGGGTTCAGAGACCCAGTACTTC CASSASSGGSETQYF TRBD2 TRBJ2-5 . TRBV5-1
TGTGCCAGTAGTACTTTCGGGACAGGGGTGTCGGACTATGGCTACACCTTC CASSTFGTGVSDYGYTF TRBD1 TRBJ1-2 . TRBV19